The 27 T cell receptor beta chains listed next were all sequenced from one sample in a study of blood T cell repertoires in COVID-19. Only in-frame clones appear in the TCRdb table, and some are missing; sequencing was by immunoSEQ multiplex PCR. Here the sample spans approximately 300,000 clones, about 90% being singletons. Sequenced: peripheral blood. These receptors were collected from a young man with active or convalescent COVID-19.

The chain links TRBV7-3 to TRBJ1-1, with 7 bases fitting TRBD1. Trimming removed 2 bases from V and 5 bases from J; junction bases left unmatched: 11. The germline gives CDR1 SGHTA, CDR2 FQGTGA. This CDR3 region has 16 residues. The CDR3 nucleotides read TGTGCCAGCAGCTTAGCCCACAGGGGAGGCAGGACTGAAGCTTTCTTT. It encodes CASSLAHRGGRTEAFF.

The V and J genes are TRBV6-5 and TRBJ2-1, with 10 bases identical to TRBD2. V lost 7 bases and J lost 7; bases outside the gene matches: 10. The CDR3 length is 15 residues. Per the germline V gene, CDR1 is MNHEY and CDR2 is SVGAGI. CDR3: CASTLLAGYENEQFF. CDR3 DNA: TGTGCCAGCACCTTACTAGCGGGGTATGAAAATGAGCAGTTCTTC.

The J gene is TRBJ1-1, the V gene TRBV27; no reliable D call. CDR1 MNHEY and CDR2 SMNVEV come from the germline V gene (reference sequence). The V end was cut by 4 bases, the J end by 0 bases, with 15 bases between. This CDR3 has 16 amino acids. The CDR3 spells CASSSPPGPMNTEAFF. CDR3 sequence (DNA): TGTGCCAGCAGTTCCCCCCCCGGTCCCATGAACACTGAAGCTTTCTTT.

The chain recombines TRBV3-1 (or the pseudogene TRBV3-2) with TRBJ2-2; D may be TRBD1 (6 bases). Germline V gives CDR1 LGHDT, CDR2 YNNKEL (reference sequence). The CDR3 totals 15 residues. Trimming removed 1 base from V and 6 bases from J, with 12 bases in between. CDR3 sequence: CASSQGPRGAGELFF. The CDR3 DNA follows: TGTGCCAGCAGCCAAGGACCCAGGGGTGCCGGGGAGCTGTTTTTT.

The chain uses TRBV11-3 and TRBJ2-2; a possible D gene is TRBD1 (6 bases). This CDR3 contains 14 residues. The germline V gene encodes CDR1 SGHNT and CDR2 YENEEA. The ends were cut back, 3 bases at V and 6 bases at J, with 11 bases in the middle. The DNA of the CDR3 is TGTGCCAGCAGCTTCAGGGGTATGGCCGGGGAGCTGTTTTTT. Translated: CASSFRGMAGELFF. Filled out from reference TRBV11-3 and TRBJ2-2, the complete variable domain reads EAGVVQSPRYKIIEKKQPVAFWCNPISGHNTLYWYLQNLGQGPELLIRYENEEAVDDSQLPKDRFSAERLKGVDSTLKIQPAELGDSAVYLCASSFRGMAGELFFGEGSRLTVL.

The CDR3 reads CASSTTSEASTDTQYF. The CDR3 DNA reads as TGTGCCAGCAGTACGACTAGCGAAGCTAGCACAGATACGCAGTATTTT. The chain is built from TRBV28 and TRBJ2-3, with 8 bases that match TRBD2. This CDR3 has 16 residues. Germline V CDR1 and CDR2: MDHEN, SYDVKM. V gave up 5 bases and J gave up 0 bases; unmatched junction bases: 7. Using reference TRBV28 and TRBJ2-3 for the parts outside the CDR3, the full variable domain is DVKVTQSSRYLVKRTGEKVFLECVQDMDHENMFWYRQDPGLGLRLIYFSYDVKMKEKGDIPEGYSVSREKKERFSLILESASTNQTSMYLCASSTTSEASTDTQYFGPGTRLTVL.

This clone has a single count. The V gene is TRBV24-1, the J gene TRBJ2-7, with TRBD1 as a possible D gene (5 bases). This CDR3 has 13 residues. The V end lost 6 bases, the J end lost 2 bases, and 10 bases lay between the germline ends. The germline gives CDR1 KGHDR, CDR2 SFDVKD. CDR3 DNA: TGTGCCACCAGTCCAGGGTCCACCTACGAGCAGTACTTC. Its translation: CATSPGSTYEQYF.

The chain employs TRBV5-4 and TRBJ2-3, with 11 nucleotides matching TRBD2. The CDR3 contains 18 residues. Per germline, CDR1 SGHNT and CDR2 YYREEE (reference sequence). The V segment lost 0 bases and the J segment 0 bases; nucleotides outside the gene matches: 6. The CDR3 DNA follows: TGTGCCAGCAGCTTGGGGGCTAGCGGGGGGACTAGCACAGATACGCAGTATTTT. It codes for CASSLGASGGTSTDTQYF.

The chain recombines TRBV7-9 with TRBJ2-5; 9 bases agree with TRBD1. V was pared by 5 bases and J by 5 bases, with 9 bases of the junction left unmatched. This CDR3 is 15 amino acids long. Germline lookup yields CDR1 SEHNR and CDR2 FQNEAQ (reference sequence). CDR3 sequence (DNA): TGTGCCAGCAGCCTTCGGGACAGGGACAGGGAGACCCAGTACTTC. This sequence encodes CASSLRDRDRETQYF.

V and J are TRBV21-1 and TRBJ1-5. TRBV21-1 is labeled a pseudogene. The CDR3 runs to 18 residues. The CDR3 region has the DNA TGTGCCAGCAGTGGCTCGACTGAAGTGGGTCTACCCAATCAGCCCCAGCATTTT. Its protein is CASSGSTEVGLPNQPQHF.

This clone showed up just once. Here the CDR3 reads CASSHITGTGAYEQYF. CDR3 DNA sequence: TGTGCCAGCAGCCATATTACGGGGACAGGAGCCTACGAGCAGTACTTC. The rearrangement uses TRBV27 and TRBJ2-7; TRBD1 matches 8 bases. Germline values: CDR1 MNHEY, CDR2 SMNVEV (reference sequence). V was clipped by 6 bases and J by 2 bases; unmatched bases: 12. The CDR3 totals 16 residues.

V is TRBV27 and J is TRBJ1-1; the D gene is possibly TRBD1 (6 bases). The length of the CDR3 is 18 residues. Trimming cost V 9 bases and J 2 bases, with 28 bases left between them. The germline gives CDR1 MNHEY, CDR2 SMNVEV (reference sequence). The CDR3 is CASTPRQDQHFGNTEAFF. Here the CDR3 DNA reads TGTGCCAGTACCCCTCGACAGGACCAGCACTTCGGAAACACTGAAGCTTTCTTT.

The rearrangement links TRBV7-9 to TRBJ2-5; D remains ambiguous. This CDR3 is 14 amino acids long. V lost 1 base to trimming and J lost 1 base, with 7 bases between them. Germline V gene data show CDR1 as SEHNR and CDR2 as FQNEAQ (reference sequence). This chain's CDR3 is CASSLDSTQETQYF. The CDR3 DNA reads TGTGCCAGCAGCTTAGACAGCACCCAAGAGACCCAGTACTTC.

V gene TRBV5-5 combines with J gene TRBJ1-2; D possibly corresponds to TRBD1 (5 bases). Trimming removed 0 bases at V and 4 bases at J, with 13 bases between. This CDR3 contains 15 residues. CDR1 and CDR2 from the germline V gene are SGHKS and YYEKEE (reference sequence). In nucleotides, the CDR3 is TGTGCCAGCAGCTTGGCAGCCGGACAACCCTATGGCTACACCTTC. Translation: CASSLAAGQPYGYTF. The full variable domain, rest sourced from reference TRBV5-5 and TRBJ1-2, is DAGVTQSPTHLIKTRGQQVTLRCSPISGHKSVSWYQQVLGQGPQFIFQYYEKEERGRGNFPDRFSARQFPNYSSELNVNALLLGDSALYLCASSLAAGQPYGYTFGSGTRLTVV.

This chain connects TRBV5-8 to TRBJ1-4, with a weak D call TRBD1 (5 bases). V was trimmed by 4 bases and J by 8 bases, leaving 9 bases between them. Germline V CDR1 and CDR2: SGHTS, YDEGEE. The CDR3 runs 12 residues. DNA of the CDR3: TGTGCCAGCAGCCCTTACAGGGAAAAACTGTTTTTT. Residues: CASSPYREKLFF. Based on the CDR3 plus reference TRBV5-8 and TRBJ1-4, the full variable domain is EAGVTQSPTHLIKTRGQQATLRCSPISGHTSVYWYQQALGLGLQFLLWYDEGEERNRGNFPPRFSGRQFPNYSSELNVNALELEDSALYLCASSPYREKLFFGSGTQLSVL.

A single count supports this clone. The gene calls are TRBV5-1 and TRBJ2-2; 9 bases agree with TRBD2. J lost 0 bases, V lost 6 bases, and 6 bases had no gene match. The CDR3 has 16 amino acids. The germline CDR1 and CDR2 sequences are SGHRS and YFSETQ. CDR3 nucleotides: TGCGCCAGCAAAGGTAGCGGGAGTCCGAACACCGGGGAGCTGTTTTTT. Its protein is CASKGSGSPNTGELFF. The full variable domain, completed using reference TRBV5-1 and TRBJ2-2, is KAGVTQTPRYLIKTRGQQVTLSCSPISGHRSVSWYQQTPGQGLQFLFEYFSETQRNKGNFPGRFSGRQFSNSRSEMNVSTLELGDSALYLCASKGSGSPNTGELFFGEGSRLTVL.

This chain connects TRBV28 to TRBJ1-5; tentatively, D is TRBD1 (6 bases). Trimming took off 2 bases at V and 0 bases at J, with 14 bases between the two ends. Germline V gene lookup returns CDR1 MDHEN and CDR2 SYDVKM. The CDR3 loop spans 17 amino acids. CDR3 sequence (DNA): TGTGCCAGCAGTTTAAACAGGGTACGCTATAGCAATCAGCCCCAGCATTTT. Amino acid sequence: CASSLNRVRYSNQPQHF.

The chain couples TRBV2 to TRBJ2-1; D unclear. The V end was cut by 7 bases, the J end by 0 bases, with 10 bases between. The CDR3 totals 14 residues. Germline assignment: CDR1 SNHLY and CDR2 FYNNEI. The CDR3 DNA sequence: TGTGCCAGCACGGCGGTTCTCTCCTACAATGAGCAGTTCTTC. Amino acids: CASTAVLSYNEQFF.

V usage is TRBV4-1 and J usage is TRBJ1-4, with TRBD1 identical over 10 bases. Germline CDR1 is MGHRA and CDR2 is YSYEKL. The CDR3 loop spans 17 amino acids. V shed 8 bases and J 0 bases; nucleotides not matched to a gene: 9. CDR3 nucleotide sequence: TGCGCCAGCGGGCCCCGGGACAGGGGTACAACTAATGAAAAACTGTTTTTT. It is translated as CASGPRDRGTTNEKLFF.

The rearrangement uses TRBV7-3 and TRBJ2-3, with a weak D call TRBD2 (7 bases). CDR1 and CDR2 (germline): SGHTA, FQGTGA. This CDR3 spans 15 amino acids. Trimming removed 5 bases from V and 1 base from J, with 13 bases in between. The DNA of the CDR3 is TGTGCCAGCAGCCCTAGGGGGGGAGGCACAGATACGCAGTATTTT. Translation gives CASSPRGGGTDTQYF.

The CDR3 is CASSPPFEQYF. The CDR3 nucleotides read TGTGCCAGCAGTCCTCCCTTCGAGCAGTACTTC. The rearrangement joins TRBV27 to TRBJ2-7; D uncertain. The CDR3 sequence is 11 residues long. The V gene lost 5 bases and the J gene lost 6 bases, with 8 bases spanning the gap. In germline, CDR1 is MNHEY, CDR2 SMNVEV (reference sequence).

Details on this clone: An end of the junction differs from the germline gene, which may be a read error. The V call is TRBV4-1, the J call TRBJ2-7, with 8 bases that match TRBD1. Germline V gene data show CDR1 as MGHRA and CDR2 as YSYEKL. This CDR3 contains 15 residues. The CDR3 nucleotides read TGCGCCCGCAGCCCGCCAGGGGGCATCACTCACGAGCAGTACTTC. The encoded protein is CARSPPGGITHEQYF.

The chain couples TRBV5-1 to TRBJ1-6; D is perhaps TRBD1 (6 bases). V was cut by 0 bases and J by 5 bases, with 9 bases left in between. Germline V CDR1 and CDR2: SGHRS, YFSETQ. The CDR3 runs 15 residues. The CDR3 region is CASSLGRGDNSPLHF. In nucleotides, the CDR3 is TGCGCCAGCAGCTTGGGCAGGGGAGATAATTCACCCCTCCACTTT.

V gene TRBV19 combines with J gene TRBJ2-1; the D gene is possibly TRBD2 (6 bases). The ends were cut back, 3 bases at V and 5 bases at J, with 11 bases in the middle. Germline assignment: CDR1 LNHDA and CDR2 SQIVND (reference sequence). The CDR3 loop spans 14 amino acids. CDR3 nucleotide sequence: TGTGCCAGTAGTATCTTAGCGGAACACAATGAGCAGTTCTTC. Residues: CASSILAEHNEQFF.

The chain has TRBV5-1 and TRBJ2-2; maybe TRBD2 (5 bases). This CDR3 is built from 14 residues. V lost 4 bases and J 4 bases, leaving 11 bases between the germline ends. The V gene's germline CDR1 is SGHRS and CDR2 YFSETQ. CDR3 in DNA: TGCGCCAGCAGCAAACTAGGAGGCACCGGGGAGCTGTTTTTT. Its protein product is CASSKLGGTGELFF.

This clone has just one count. This chain joins TRBV3-1 (or the pseudogene TRBV3-2) and TRBJ2-2; 7 positions agree with TRBD1. Germline V lookup: CDR1 LGHDT, CDR2 YNNKEL (reference sequence). The CDR3 loop spans 15 amino acids. V trimming: 4 bases; J trimming: 0 bases; junction bases outside the gene matches: 2. The CDR3 nucleotides are TGTGCCAGCAGCCGACAGGGACCGAACACCGGGGAGCTGTTTTTT. This encodes CASSRQGPNTGELFF.

For the CDR3, the DNA is TGTGCCAGCAGCTTTTGGGGGCCGAATGAGCAGTTCTTC. Translation gives CASSFWGPNEQFF. The V gene is TRBV7-9, the J gene TRBJ2-1; possible D gene TRBD1, 6 bases. Trimming stripped 3 bases from V and 7 bases from J, with 10 bases between. Germline V CDR1 and CDR2: SEHNR, FQNEAQ (reference sequence). The CDR3 consists of 13 residues.